The T cell receptor beta chain under discussion was sequenced for a study of CXCR3-negative and CXCR3-positive naive CD8 T cells. Overall study results and limits: Naive subsets had comparable surface CD5, so TRB CDR3 properties gauged TCR strength. Naive cells positive for CXCR3 carried more hydrophobic TRB CDR3s than CXCR3-negative ones.

Points on this clonotype: What it binds is unknown.

Every subset of CD8+ T cells was sorted in triplicate at 300,000 or so cells each. This CDR3 has 17 residues. Germline V CDR1 and CDR2: MGHRA, YSYEKL. UMI-labeled TRB cDNA libraries were prepared by 5' RACE. Following a re-call of the 5' RACE reads, TCRdb has one entry per CDR3 protein and lacks DNA. Across about 120,000 distinct CDR3 sequences, the top ten clones capture just over 0.35% of the sample. This sequence originates from a human donor in good health. Some clones in this sample may be carry-over from other donors' samples. J is TRBJ2-1 and V is TRBV4-1; TCRdb returns TRBD1, unconfirmable since there is no DNA. Specimen: naive CXCR3+ CD8+ T cells from blood. The subset was: CD45RO-CCR7+CD27+CD95- naive CD8+ T cells expressing CXCR3 (TNR3+). The CDR3 protein is CASSQDRGRSNYNEQFF.